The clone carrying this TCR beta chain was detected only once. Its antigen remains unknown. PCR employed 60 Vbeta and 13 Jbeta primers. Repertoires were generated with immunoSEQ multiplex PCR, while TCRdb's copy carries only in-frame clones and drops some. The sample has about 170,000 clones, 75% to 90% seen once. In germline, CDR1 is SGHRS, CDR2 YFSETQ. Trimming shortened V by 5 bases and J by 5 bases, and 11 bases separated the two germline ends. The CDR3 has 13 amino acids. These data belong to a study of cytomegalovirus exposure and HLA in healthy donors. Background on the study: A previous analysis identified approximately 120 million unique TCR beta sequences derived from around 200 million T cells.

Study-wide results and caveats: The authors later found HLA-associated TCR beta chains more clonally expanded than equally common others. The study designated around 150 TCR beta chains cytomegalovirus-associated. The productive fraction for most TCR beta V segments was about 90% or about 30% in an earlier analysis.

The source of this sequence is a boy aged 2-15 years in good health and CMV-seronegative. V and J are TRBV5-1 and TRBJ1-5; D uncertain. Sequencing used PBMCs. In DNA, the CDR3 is TGCGCCAGCAGAATGGGTGGAGATCAGCCCCAGCATTTT. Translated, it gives CASRMGGDQPQHF. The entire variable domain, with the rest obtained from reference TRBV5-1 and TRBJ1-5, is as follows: KAGVTQTPRYLIKTRGQQVTLSCSPISGHRSVSWYQQTPGQGLQFLFEYFSETQRNKGNFPGRFSGRQFSNSRSEMNVSTLELGDSALYLCASRMGGDQPQHFGDGTRLSIL.